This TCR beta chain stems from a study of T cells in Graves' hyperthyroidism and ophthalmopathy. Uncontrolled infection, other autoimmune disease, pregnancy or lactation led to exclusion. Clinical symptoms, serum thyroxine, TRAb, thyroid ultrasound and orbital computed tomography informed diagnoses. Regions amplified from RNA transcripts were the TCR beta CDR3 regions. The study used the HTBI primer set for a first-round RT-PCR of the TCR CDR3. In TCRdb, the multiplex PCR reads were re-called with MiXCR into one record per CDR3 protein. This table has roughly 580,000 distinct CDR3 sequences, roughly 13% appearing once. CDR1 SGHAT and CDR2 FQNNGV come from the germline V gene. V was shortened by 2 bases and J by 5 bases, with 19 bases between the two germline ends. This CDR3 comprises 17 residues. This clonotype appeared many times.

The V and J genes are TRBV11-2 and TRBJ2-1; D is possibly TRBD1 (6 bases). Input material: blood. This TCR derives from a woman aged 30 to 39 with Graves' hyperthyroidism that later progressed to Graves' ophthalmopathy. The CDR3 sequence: CASSLNGQGSWNNEQFF. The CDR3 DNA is TGTGCCAGCAGCTTAAACGGTCAGGGGAGTTGGAACAATGAGCAGTTCTTC.